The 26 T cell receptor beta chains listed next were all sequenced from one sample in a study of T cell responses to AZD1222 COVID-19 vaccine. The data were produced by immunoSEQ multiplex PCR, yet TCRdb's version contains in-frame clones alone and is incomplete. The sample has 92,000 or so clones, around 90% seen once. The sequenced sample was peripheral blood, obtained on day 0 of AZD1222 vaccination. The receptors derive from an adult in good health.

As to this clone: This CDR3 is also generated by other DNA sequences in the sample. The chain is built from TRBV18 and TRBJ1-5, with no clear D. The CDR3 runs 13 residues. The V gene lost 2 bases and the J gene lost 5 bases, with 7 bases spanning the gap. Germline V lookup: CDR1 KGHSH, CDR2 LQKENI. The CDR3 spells CASSPGEDQPQHF. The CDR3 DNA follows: TGTGCCAGCTCACCAGGGGAGGATCAGCCCCAGCATTTT.

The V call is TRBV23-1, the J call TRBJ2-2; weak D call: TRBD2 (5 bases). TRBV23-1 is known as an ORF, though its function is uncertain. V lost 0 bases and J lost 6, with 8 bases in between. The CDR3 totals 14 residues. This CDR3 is CASSQSTTAGELFF. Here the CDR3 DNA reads TGCGCCAGCAGTCAATCGACTACGGCCGGGGAGCTGTTTTTT.

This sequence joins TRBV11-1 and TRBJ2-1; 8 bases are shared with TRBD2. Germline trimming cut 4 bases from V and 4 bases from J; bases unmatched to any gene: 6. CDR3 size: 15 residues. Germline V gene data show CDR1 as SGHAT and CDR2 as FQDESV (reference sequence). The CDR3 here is CASSSASGFYNEQFF. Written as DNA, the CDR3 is TGTGCCAGCAGCTCCGCTAGCGGGTTTTACAATGAGCAGTTCTTC. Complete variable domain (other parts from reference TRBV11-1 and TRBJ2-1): EAEVAQSPRYKITEKSQAVAFWCDPISGHATLYWYRQILGQGPELLVQFQDESVVDDSQLPKDRFSAERLKGVDSTLKIQPAELGDSAMYLCASSSASGFYNEQFFGPGTRLTVL.

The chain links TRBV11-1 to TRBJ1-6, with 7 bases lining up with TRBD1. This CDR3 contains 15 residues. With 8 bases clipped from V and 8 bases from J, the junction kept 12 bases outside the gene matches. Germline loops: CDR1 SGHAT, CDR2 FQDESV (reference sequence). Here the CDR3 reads CASSSTAGGDSPLHF. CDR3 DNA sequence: TGTGCCAGCTCCTCCACCGCAGGGGGGGATTCACCCCTCCACTTT.

As DNA, the CDR3 is TGTGCCAGCAGCTTGGTGCTAGCGGGGGGCTACGAGCAGTACTTC. Encoded protein: CASSLVLAGGYEQYF. The chain recombines TRBV5-4 with TRBJ2-7, with 11 bases fitting TRBD2. Germline trimming cut 0 bases from V and 3 bases from J; bases unmatched to any gene: 2. This CDR3 contains 15 residues. The germline gives CDR1 SGHNT, CDR2 YYREEE (reference sequence).

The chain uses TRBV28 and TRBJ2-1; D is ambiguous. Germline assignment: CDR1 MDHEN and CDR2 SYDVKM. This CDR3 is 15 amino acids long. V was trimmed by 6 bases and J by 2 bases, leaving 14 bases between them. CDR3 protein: CASSPAPVAYNEQFF. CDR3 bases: TGTGCCAGCAGCCCAGCGCCTGTTGCCTACAATGAGCAGTTCTTC.

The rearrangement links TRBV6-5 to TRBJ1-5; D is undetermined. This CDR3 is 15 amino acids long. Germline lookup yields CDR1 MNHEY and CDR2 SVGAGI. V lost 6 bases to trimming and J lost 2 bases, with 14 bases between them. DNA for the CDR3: TGTGCCAGCAGCGTCGACGGCGGACGCAATCAGCCCCAGCATTTT. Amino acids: CASSVDGGRNQPQHF.

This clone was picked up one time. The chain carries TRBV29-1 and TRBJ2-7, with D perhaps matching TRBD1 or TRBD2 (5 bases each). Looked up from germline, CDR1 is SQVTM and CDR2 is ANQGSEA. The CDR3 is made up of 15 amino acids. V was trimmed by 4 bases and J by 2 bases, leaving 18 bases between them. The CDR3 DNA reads TGCAGCGTTGCGGGCCCCGGGACGGCTACCTACGAGCAGTACTTC. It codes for CSVAGPGTATYEQYF.

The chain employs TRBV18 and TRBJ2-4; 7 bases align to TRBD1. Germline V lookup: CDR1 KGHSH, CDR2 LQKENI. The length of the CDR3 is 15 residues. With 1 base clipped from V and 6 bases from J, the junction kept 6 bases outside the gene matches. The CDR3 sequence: CASSPLPGQTNIQYF. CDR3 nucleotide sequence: TGTGCCAGCTCACCACTACCGGGACAGACAAACATTCAGTACTTC.

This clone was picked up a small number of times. The CDR3: CSVDPENYGYTF. The CDR3, as DNA: TGCAGCGTTGATCCCGAAAACTATGGCTACACCTTC. The chain uses TRBV29-1 and TRBJ1-2; D is unresolved. Germline CDR1 and CDR2: SQVTM and ANQGSEA. Trimming took off 3 bases at V and 2 bases at J, with 7 bases between the two ends. The CDR3 loop spans 12 amino acids.

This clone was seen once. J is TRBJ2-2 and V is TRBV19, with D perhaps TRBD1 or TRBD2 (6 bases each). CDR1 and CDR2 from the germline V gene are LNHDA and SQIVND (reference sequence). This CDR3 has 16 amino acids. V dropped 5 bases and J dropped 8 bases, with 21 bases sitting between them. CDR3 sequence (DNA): TGTGCCAGTAGTTCGTACGGGGGCAGGGAAACAGGGGAGCTGTTTTTT. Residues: CASSSYGGRETGELFF. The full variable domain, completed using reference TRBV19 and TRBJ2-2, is DGGITQSPKYLFRKEGQNVTLSCEQNLNHDAMYWYRQDPGQGLRLIYYSQIVNDFQKGDIAEGYSVSREKKESFPLTVTSAQKNPTAFYLCASSSYGGRETGELFFGEGSRLTVL.

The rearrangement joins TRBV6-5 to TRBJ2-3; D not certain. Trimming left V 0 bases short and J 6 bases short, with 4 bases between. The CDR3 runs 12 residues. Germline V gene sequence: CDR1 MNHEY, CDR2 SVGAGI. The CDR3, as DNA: TGTGCCAGCAGTTACTCAGGGGATACGCAGTATTTT. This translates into CASSYSGDTQYF.

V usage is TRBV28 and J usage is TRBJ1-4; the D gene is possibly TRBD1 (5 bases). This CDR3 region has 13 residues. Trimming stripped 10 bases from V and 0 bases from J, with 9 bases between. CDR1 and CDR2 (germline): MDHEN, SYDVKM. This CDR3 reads CATGASTNEKLFF. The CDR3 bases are TGTGCCACCGGGGCGTCAACTAATGAAAAACTGTTTTTT.

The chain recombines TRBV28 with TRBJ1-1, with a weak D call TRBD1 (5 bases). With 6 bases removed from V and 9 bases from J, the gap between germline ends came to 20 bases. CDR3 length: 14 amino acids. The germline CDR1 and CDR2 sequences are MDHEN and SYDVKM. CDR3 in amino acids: CASSSQISGVKAFF. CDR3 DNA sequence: TGTGCCAGCAGCTCCCAAATTTCGGGGGTAAAAGCTTTCTTT.

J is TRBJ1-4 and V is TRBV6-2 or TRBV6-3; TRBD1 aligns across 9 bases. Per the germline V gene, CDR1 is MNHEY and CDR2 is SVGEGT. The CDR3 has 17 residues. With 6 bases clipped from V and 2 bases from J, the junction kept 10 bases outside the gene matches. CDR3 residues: CASSPRDRVGTNEKLFF. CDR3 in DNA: TGTGCCAGCAGCCCTCGGGACAGGGTAGGGACTAATGAAAAACTGTTTTTT.

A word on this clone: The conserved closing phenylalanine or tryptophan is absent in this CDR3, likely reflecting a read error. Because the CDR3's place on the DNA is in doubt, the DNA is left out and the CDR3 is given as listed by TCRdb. This chain's CDR3 is CASRLRGKTHSA. This sequence joins TRBV12-2 and TRBJ2-7; the tabulated D call, TRBD2, remains unverified against the DNA. TRBV12-2 is termed a pseudogene. The CDR3 spans 12 residues, counting both ends.

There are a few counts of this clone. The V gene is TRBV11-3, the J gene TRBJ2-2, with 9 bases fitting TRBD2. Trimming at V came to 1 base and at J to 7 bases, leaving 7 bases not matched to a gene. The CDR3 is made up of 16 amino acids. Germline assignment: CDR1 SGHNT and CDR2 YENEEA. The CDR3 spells CASSLAAGGHGGELFF. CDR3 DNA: TGTGCCAGCAGCTTAGCCGCGGGAGGGCATGGCGGGGAGCTGTTTTTT.

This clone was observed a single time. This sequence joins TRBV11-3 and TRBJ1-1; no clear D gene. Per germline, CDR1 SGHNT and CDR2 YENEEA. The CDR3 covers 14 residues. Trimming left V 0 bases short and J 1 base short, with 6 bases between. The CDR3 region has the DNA TGTGCCAGCAGCTTAGAACCAGGGAACACTGAAGCTTTCTTT. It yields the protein CASSLEPGNTEAFF.

The CDR3: CASSPPTSLATEAFF. CDR3 in DNA: TGTGCCAGCAGCCCACCGACTTCGTTGGCCACTGAAGCTTTCTTT. The chain has TRBV7-2 and TRBJ1-1, with unresolved D. V was clipped by 5 bases and J by 4 bases, with 17 bases between them. CDR1 is SGHTA, CDR2 FQGNSA, per germline. CDR3 length: 15 residues.

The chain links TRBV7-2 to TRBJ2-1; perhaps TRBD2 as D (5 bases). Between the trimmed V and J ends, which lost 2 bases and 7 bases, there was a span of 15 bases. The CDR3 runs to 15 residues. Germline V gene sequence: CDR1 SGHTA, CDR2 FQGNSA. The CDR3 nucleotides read TGTGCCAGCAGCTTAAGTTTCGGGCCGGGGAATGAGCAGTTCTTC. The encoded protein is CASSLSFGPGNEQFF. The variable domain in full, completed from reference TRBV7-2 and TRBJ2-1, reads GAGVSQSPSNKVTEKGKDVELRCDPISGHTALYWYRQSLGQGLEFLIYFQGNSAPDKSGLPSDRFSAERTGGSVSTLTIQRTQQEDSAVYLCASSLSFGPGNEQFFGPGTRLTVL.

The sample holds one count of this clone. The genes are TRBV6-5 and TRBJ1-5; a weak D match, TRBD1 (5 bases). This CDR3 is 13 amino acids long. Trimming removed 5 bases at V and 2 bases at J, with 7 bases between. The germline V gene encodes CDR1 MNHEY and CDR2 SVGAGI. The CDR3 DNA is TGTGCCAGCAGTACAGGTGGCAATCAGCCCCAGCATTTT. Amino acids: CASSTGGNQPQHF.

The CDR3 here is CASRGGAGSNQPQHF. CDR3 DNA: TGTGCCAGCAGAGGGGGCGCGGGTAGCAATCAGCCCCAGCATTTT. This chain uses TRBV28 with TRBJ1-5; TRBD1 agrees at 7 bases. Germline loops: CDR1 MDHEN, CDR2 SYDVKM. V gave up 6 bases and J gave up 0 bases; unmatched junction bases: 5. The CDR3 runs to 15 residues.

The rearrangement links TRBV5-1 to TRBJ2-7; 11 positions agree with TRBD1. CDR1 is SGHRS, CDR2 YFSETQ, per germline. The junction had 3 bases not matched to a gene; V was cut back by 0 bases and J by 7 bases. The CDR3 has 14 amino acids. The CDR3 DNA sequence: TGCGCCAGCAGCTTGGGGACAGGGGGCGAGGAGCAGTACTTC. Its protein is CASSLGTGGEEQYF.

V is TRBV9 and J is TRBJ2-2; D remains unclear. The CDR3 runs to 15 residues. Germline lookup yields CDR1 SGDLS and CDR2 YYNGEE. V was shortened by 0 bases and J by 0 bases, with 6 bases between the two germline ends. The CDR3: CASSVGSANTGELFF. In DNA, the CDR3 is TGTGCCAGCAGCGTAGGGTCCGCGAACACCGGGGAGCTGTTTTTT.

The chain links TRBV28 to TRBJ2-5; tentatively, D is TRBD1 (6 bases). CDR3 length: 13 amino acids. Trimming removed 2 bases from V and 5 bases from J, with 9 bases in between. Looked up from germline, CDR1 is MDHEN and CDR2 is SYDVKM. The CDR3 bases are TGTGCCAGCAGTTTAGGGGGCCGGGAGACCCAGTACTTC. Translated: CASSLGGRETQYF.

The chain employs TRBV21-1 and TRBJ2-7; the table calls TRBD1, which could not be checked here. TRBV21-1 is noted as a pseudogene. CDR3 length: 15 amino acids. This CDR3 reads CASINGRQGSYEQYF. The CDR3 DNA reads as TGTGCCAGCATCAACGGGCGACAGGGCTCCTACGAGCAGTACTTC.